A selection of T cell receptor beta chains follows, all from one sample in a study of shared T cell receptors in the human thymus. Data came from immunoSEQ multiplex PCR; TCRdb stores just in-frame clones and leaves some out. The sample has some 760,000 clones; approximately 85% are singletons. The same sample was also studied in work on human thymus T cells.

The sequencing input was thymocytes. The receptors were sampled from a girl in the first two years of life with a congenital heart defect. CDR3s leave out the opening cysteine and the closing phenylalanine or tryptophan. The order of the fields is D gene, V gene, CDR3 length, J gene, CDR3 protein. D genes are given only for firm matches.

NA,TRBV19,16,TRBJ2-7,ASSMSGTRGLSSYEQY
TRBD1,TRBV19,13,TRBJ1-5,ASSPTGTGDQPQH
NA,TRBV7-6,15,TRBJ1-1,ASSLVPPGHLNTEAF
NA,TRBV19,13,TRBJ1-5,ASSTGDTLNQPQH
TRBD2,TRBV7-4,14,TRBJ2-5,ASSLRLAGGQETQY
NA,TRBV6-5,13,TRBJ2-3,ASSYMRGRFDTQY
TRBD1,TRBV5-1,14,TRBJ1-3,ASSHGQDDSGNTIY
NA,TRBV7-2,15,TRBJ1-3,ASSKFRSGGPGNTIY
NA,TRBV5-1,13,TRBJ1-2,ASSFGLRGEDGYT
TRBD2,TRBV7-6,12,TRBJ2-7,ASSFAGGRYEQY
TRBD1,TRBV2,14,TRBJ2-1,ASRTNPGQHYNEQF
NA,TRBV14,13,TRBJ2-5,ASSPKQGLQETQY
NA,TRBV2,14,TRBJ1-6,ASSESSAAHNSPLH
NA,TRBV7-8,11,TRBJ2-3,ASSSRDSYTQY
NA,TRBV6-5,13,TRBJ1-1,ASTDGSPMNTEAF
TRBD1,TRBV10-3,14,TRBJ2-6,AISRTGGSGANVLT
NA,TRBV20-1,9,TRBJ1-2,SAIAGYGYT
TRBD1,TRBV9,11,TRBJ2-7,ASSLRTGAEQY
NA,TRBV15,12,TRBJ1-2,ATSSRGGIDGYT
TRBD1,TRBV5-1,13,TRBJ1-1,ASSSPTGGSAEAF
TRBD1,TRBV18,15,TRBJ1-2,ASSSNTRQGAVYGYT
NA,TRBV16,14,TRBJ1-2,ASSRATPNTGYGYT
NA,TRBV15,14,TRBJ1-2,ATSEREGAPNYGYT
NA,TRBV5-1,21,TRBJ2-4,ASSLVCLEVRDRDFGGENIQY
NA,TRBV5-5,16,TRBJ2-6,ASSPARGSVWGANVLT
TRBD1,TRBV4-1,13,TRBJ2-1,ASSQSKGAYNEQF
TRBD1,TRBV7-9,15,TRBJ1-1,ASSKPGTGSALTEAF
NA,TRBV5-6,13,TRBJ2-3,ASSLDVGGTDTQY
TRBD1,TRBV7-9,14,TRBJ1-3,ASSPTGTLRGNTIY
NA,TRBV5-1,16,TRBJ2-5,ASSLSFFRNPPQETQY
TRBD1,TRBV7-8,15,TRBJ2-2,ASSLDRVGLDSGELF
NA,TRBV12-5,17,TRBJ1-4,ASGPSPGGERATNEKLF
NA,TRBV4-3,12,TRBJ2-2,ASRLQGGTGELF
NA,TRBV5-1,18,TRBJ1-1,ASSLADQRNRERMNTEAF
NA,TRBV19,10,TRBJ1-6,ASSIQNSPLH
TRBD1,TRBV4-1,13,TRBJ2-7,ASSLNDRGRYEQY
NA,TRBV27,15,TRBJ1-3,ASSLSRTEQSRNTIY
TRBD1,TRBV25-1,14,TRBJ1-2,ASSDGLGTGGFGYT
TRBD1,TRBV27,9,TRBJ1-1,ASSSQGGAF
NA,TRBV15,13,TRBJ1-1,AAGLEDLPYTEAF
NA,TRBV6-1,11,TRBJ1-2,ASTLTRNYGYT
NA,TRBV19,14,TRBJ1-5,ASSIWEGDAGQPQH
NA,TRBV30,14,TRBJ1-3,AWSVPEVSSGNTIY
NA,TRBV30,13,TRBJ1-1,AWSDRYSTNTEAF
NA,TRBV11-2,12,TRBJ1-3,ASSEKTGGNTIY
TRBD1,TRBV7-9,14,TRBJ1-1,ASSLVRTGENTEAF
NA,TRBV22-1,11,TRBJ2-7,PGSGQRSYEQY
TRBD1,TRBV7-8,13,TRBJ2-7,ASSPGKTGVYEQY